Each of the 19 T cell receptor beta chains below was sequenced from the same sample in a study of blood T cell repertoires in COVID-19. Libraries were prepared by immunoSEQ multiplex PCR; TCRdb keeps only in-frame clonotypes and omits some of them. Seen here are about 150,000 clones, 75% to 90% observed once, and the top ten hold around 15%. What was sequenced was peripheral blood. These receptors were collected from a woman aged 40-49 years with acute or convalescent COVID-19.

The genes are TRBV6-5 and TRBJ1-5, with a weak D call TRBD1 (5 bases). V lost 4 bases to trimming and J lost 7 bases, with 11 bases between them. The CDR3 contains 13 residues. Germline V gene data show CDR1 as MNHEY and CDR2 as SVGAGI. The CDR3 coding sequence is TGTGCCAGCAGTTGGGGGGAAGGACAGCCCCAGCATTTT. This encodes CASSWGEGQPQHF.

The chain carries TRBV2 and TRBJ2-7; 7 bases line up with TRBD2. Per the germline V gene, CDR1 is SNHLY and CDR2 is FYNNEI. The CDR3 has 15 amino acids. Unmatched junction bases numbered 11, after V lost 9 bases and J lost 0 bases. This chain's CDR3 is CARGGGLGDSYEQYF. In nucleotides, the CDR3 is TGTGCCAGGGGAGGAGGACTAGGGGACTCCTACGAGCAGTACTTC.

The rearrangement uses TRBV19 and TRBJ1-3, with D possibly matching TRBD1 (5 bases). Trimming left V 5 bases short and J 0 bases short, with 14 bases between. CDR1 is LNHDA, CDR2 SQIVND, per germline (reference sequence). This CDR3 has 16 residues. The CDR3 sequence is CASSPRQTSSGNTIYF. The CDR3 bases are TGTGCCAGTAGTCCCCGACAGACAAGCTCTGGAAACACCATATATTTT.

This chain joins TRBV11-2 and TRBJ2-4, with D unclear. Germline CDR1 and CDR2: SGHAT and FQNNGV. The length of the CDR3 is 14 residues. Trimming shortened V by 5 bases and J by 0 bases, and 8 bases separated the two germline ends. The CDR3 nucleotides read TGTGCCAGCAGCAGGAGCATAGCCAAAAACATTCAGTACTTC. As protein: CASSRSIAKNIQYF. The entire variable domain, with the rest obtained from reference TRBV11-2 and TRBJ2-4, is as follows: EAGVAQSPRYKIIEKRQSVAFWCNPISGHATLYWYQQILGQGPKLLIQFQNNGVVDDSQLPKDRFSAERLKGVDSTLKIQPAKLEDSAVYLCASSRSIAKNIQYFGAGTRLSVL.

The V call is TRBV6-5, the J call TRBJ1-1; perhaps TRBD1 as D (6 bases). Germline CDR1 and CDR2: MNHEY and SVGAGI. The CDR3 has 14 amino acids. Trimming left V 2 bases short and J 0 bases short, with 7 bases between. CDR3 region: CASSYDRMNTEAFF. The CDR3 DNA is TGTGCCAGCAGTTACGACAGGATGAACACTGAAGCTTTCTTT.

In this sample, this clone turned up a few times. The V call is TRBV28, the J call TRBJ1-5, with 9 bases lining up with TRBD1. With 11 bases clipped from V and 0 bases from J, the junction kept 14 bases outside the gene matches. The germline gives CDR1 MDHEN, CDR2 SYDVKM. CDR3 size: 17 residues. The CDR3 protein is CAVPGQGALDSNQPQHF. Written as DNA, the CDR3 is TGTGCCGTACCGGGACAGGGAGCTCTTGATAGCAATCAGCCCCAGCATTTT.

This rearrangement joins TRBV2 to TRBJ2-3; 11 bases line up with TRBD1. Trimming at V came to 3 bases and at J to 4 bases, leaving 3 bases not matched to a gene. The CDR3 has 15 residues. Germline CDR1 and CDR2: SNHLY and FYNNEI. The CDR3 DNA reads as TGTGCCAGCAGTGAGGACAGGGGGCGATCAGATACGCAGTATTTT. This encodes CASSEDRGRSDTQYF. Combining the CDR3 with reference TRBV2 and TRBJ2-3 gives the whole variable domain EPEVTQTPSHQVTQMGQEVILRCVPISNHLYFYWYRQILGQKVEFLVSFYNNEISEKSEIFDDQFSVERPDGSNFTLKIRSTKLEDSAMYFCASSEDRGRSDTQYFGPGTRLTVL.

J is TRBJ2-5 and V is TRBV30; 8 bases align to TRBD1. With 3 bases clipped from V and 4 bases from J, the junction kept 7 bases outside the gene matches. CDR3 size: 14 residues. Germline V gives CDR1 GTSNPN, CDR2 SVGIG (reference sequence). The CDR3 spells CAWSETGVRETQYF. In DNA form, the CDR3 reads TGTGCCTGGAGCGAGACAGGGGTTCGAGAGACCCAGTACTTC.

As concerns this clone: At the DNA level, this CDR3 is encoded by other sequences in the same sample as well. This chain joins TRBV5-1 and TRBJ2-3; no firm D call. The CDR3 consists of 15 residues. Per the germline V gene, CDR1 is SGHRS and CDR2 is YFSETQ. V lost 2 bases and J lost 0, with 10 bases in between. Written as DNA, the CDR3 is TGCGCCAGCAGCTTAGCAGGAACTAGCACAGATACGCAGTATTTT. It encodes CASSLAGTSTDTQYF.

The chain has TRBV11-3 and TRBJ1-4; D possibly corresponds to TRBD1 (5 bases). Germline V gene lookup returns CDR1 SGHNT and CDR2 YENEEA. The CDR3 sequence is 15 residues long. V was trimmed by 1 base and J by 5 bases, leaving 11 bases between them. The chain's CDR3 is CASSLGQGGNEKLFF. Here the CDR3 DNA reads TGTGCCAGCAGCTTAGGTCAGGGCGGAAATGAAAAACTGTTTTTT.

The chain carries TRBV6-2 or TRBV6-3 and TRBJ2-4, with D perhaps matching TRBD1 (5 bases). The CDR3 is 15 amino acids. The germline V gene encodes CDR1 MNHEY and CDR2 SVGEGT. Trimming shortened V by 5 bases and J by 1 base, and 12 bases separated the two germline ends. CDR3 sequence (DNA): TGTGCCAGCAGTAAAACAGGTGCGGCCAAAAACATTCAGTACTTC. As protein: CASSKTGAAKNIQYF.

This clone appeared a single time. The chain employs TRBV5-1 and TRBJ2-5, with D maybe TRBD1 (5 bases). Trimming took off 5 bases at V and 0 bases at J, with 20 bases between the two ends. CDR1 and CDR2 (germline): SGHRS, YFSETQ. CDR3 length: 17 residues. For the CDR3, the DNA is TGCGCCAGCAGTCATAGCCCGACAGAAGAACACCAAGAGACCCAGTACTTC. Translation: CASSHSPTEEHQETQYF.

The chain links TRBV29-1 to TRBJ2-1; D might be TRBD1 (5 bases). The CDR3 totals 12 residues. Looked up from germline, CDR1 is SQVTM and CDR2 is ANQGSEA. Trimming removed 6 bases from V and 9 bases from J, with 15 bases in between. This CDR3 reads CSVQGFYGEQFF. The CDR3 nucleotides are TGCAGCGTGCAGGGTTTTTATGGTGAGCAGTTCTTC.

The V call is TRBV11-2, the J call TRBJ1-1, with D perhaps matching TRBD1 (6 bases). CDR3 length: 12 residues. Trimming shortened V by 5 bases and J by 5 bases, and 9 bases separated the two germline ends. CDR1 is SGHAT and CDR2 is FQNNGV in the germline V gene. CDR3 loop: CASSETGTEAFF. The CDR3 region has the DNA TGTGCCAGCAGCGAGACAGGAACTGAAGCTTTCTTT.

V and J are TRBV29-1 and TRBJ2-3; 7 bases are shared with TRBD1. The junction had 6 bases not matched to a gene; V was cut back by 6 bases and J by 0 bases. CDR3 length: 14 amino acids. Germline V gene sequence: CDR1 SQVTM, CDR2 ANQGSEA. As DNA, the CDR3 is TGCAGCGTCGGACAGGACACTAGCACAGATACGCAGTATTTT. It yields the protein CSVGQDTSTDTQYF.

The chain recombines TRBV7-9 with TRBJ1-5; TRBD1 agrees at 9 bases. The CDR3 has 15 amino acids. Germline V gene data show CDR1 as SEHNR and CDR2 as FQNEAQ (reference sequence). V lost 4 bases and J lost 7; bases outside the gene matches: 8. The CDR3 loop is CASSSSGTGSQPQHF. Written as DNA, the CDR3 is TGTGCCAGCAGCTCCTCCGGGACAGGGAGCCAGCCCCAGCATTTT. Drawing the rest from reference TRBV7-9 and TRBJ1-5, the complete variable domain is DTGVSQNPRHKITKRGQNVTFRCDPISEHNRLYWYRQTLGQGPEFLTYFQNEAQLEKSRLLSDRFSAERPKGSFSTLEIQRTEQGDSAMYLCASSSSGTGSQPQHFGDGTRLSIL.

This sequence joins TRBV19 and TRBJ1-5; a weak D match, TRBD1 (5 bases). CDR1 LNHDA and CDR2 SQIVND come from the germline V gene (reference sequence). The CDR3 contains 15 residues. Trimming pared 1 base from V and 1 base from J, leaving 8 bases between. CDR3 nucleotides: TGTGCCAGTAGTATAGTGGGGGGGAGCAATCAGCCCCAGCATTTT. This codes for CASSIVGGSNQPQHF.

The rearrangement joins TRBV19 to TRBJ1-2; 9 bases align to TRBD1. V gave up 9 bases and J gave up 7 bases; unmatched junction bases: 6. The CDR3 totals 12 residues. In germline, CDR1 is LNHDA, CDR2 SQIVND (reference sequence). CDR3 coding DNA: TGTGCCAGCCGGGACAGGGCCAGTGGCTACACCTTC. Amino acids: CASRDRASGYTF.

The chain recombines TRBV11-3 with TRBJ2-1; TRBD2 aligns across 11 bases. Per the germline V gene, CDR1 is SGHNT and CDR2 is YENEEA. This CDR3 has 16 amino acids. V lost 1 base and J lost 6; bases outside the gene matches: 5. Written as DNA, the CDR3 is TGTGCCAGCAGCTTAGGCCGGACTAGCGGGCTCAATGAGCAGTTCTTC. This encodes CASSLGRTSGLNEQFF.